The entry below describes one T cell receptor (beta chain). The antigen is unknown. These data are taken from a study of post-analysis software for immune sequencing data. Across the study: In terms of disease course, relapsing-remitting, secondary progressive and progressive-relapsing multiple sclerosis were included. Findings of the study overall: TRBV segments more frequent in patients than in controls numbered about five and included TRBV5-6, TRBV5-1 and TRBV20-1. Controls had significantly higher normalized Chao1 diversity than multiple sclerosis patients.

Unique molecular identifiers were present in the TCR beta cDNA libraries. Input of 1 to 10 million T cells yielded approximately 500,000 cDNA molecules. TCRdb independently ran MiXCR on the PCR reads; one entry per CDR3 protein. The table includes more than 500,000 distinct CDR3 sequences, roughly 34% detected once. Trimming shortened V by 5 bases and J by 3 bases, and 13 bases separated the two germline ends. The CDR3 extends over 13 amino acids. Per the germline V gene, CDR1 is DFQATT and CDR2 is SNEGSKA (reference sequence). The sequence was collected from a girl aged 2 to 17 with multiple sclerosis. The sample comprised blood. This chain links TRBV20-1 with TRBJ1-2; possible D gene TRBD1, 5 bases. CDR3 amino acids: CSAPEETDYGYTF. DNA of the CDR3: TGCAGTGCTCCGGAGGAGACAGACTATGGCTACACCTTC.